This T cell receptor (beta chain) was profiled in a study of yellow fever vaccine responses in identical twins. TCRdb used MiXCR to reprocess the RT-PCR reads, holding one entry per CDR3 protein. The table includes about 17,000 distinct CDR3 sequences, about two thirds detected once. This clonotype was seen a single time. Its matching antigen is unknown. In germline, CDR1 is KGHSH, CDR2 LQKENI. This CDR3 comprises 13 residues. The V and J ends lost 8 bases and 0 bases, in that order; junction bases with no gene match: 2. Regarding the study as a whole: A vaccine T cell response that seemed partly convergent and partly personalized was reported in twins.

Specimen: T cells from blood (PBMCs), unsorted or a sorted subset (not recorded which), collected before or after yellow fever vaccination (not recorded which). The clonotype was recovered from a woman aged 18-35 years who received the yellow fever vaccine. The rearrangement links TRBV18 to TRBJ2-5; 8 bases map to TRBD2. CDR3 protein: CASQTSDQETQYF. CDR3 nucleotides: TGTGCCAGCCAGACTAGCGACCAAGAGACCCAGTACTTC.